This T cell receptor beta chain appears in the sequencing data of a study of monozygotic twins with inflammatory bowel disease. TCRdb re-called the 5' RACE reads, yielding one record per CDR3 amino acid sequence without DNA. In total, the table holds approximately 390,000 distinct CDR3 sequences. The CDR3 loop spans 17 amino acids. Germline V gene sequence: CDR1 SGHRS, CDR2 YFSETQ. The source of this sequence is a human donor with ulcerative colitis or Crohn's disease, or a healthy co-twin of an affected twin (not recorded which). Sequencing input: blood. The V gene is TRBV5-1, the J gene TRBJ2-3; TCRdb's assignment of TRBD2 cannot be checked, as there is no DNA. The CDR3 loop reads CASSPRTSGRGVDTQYF.